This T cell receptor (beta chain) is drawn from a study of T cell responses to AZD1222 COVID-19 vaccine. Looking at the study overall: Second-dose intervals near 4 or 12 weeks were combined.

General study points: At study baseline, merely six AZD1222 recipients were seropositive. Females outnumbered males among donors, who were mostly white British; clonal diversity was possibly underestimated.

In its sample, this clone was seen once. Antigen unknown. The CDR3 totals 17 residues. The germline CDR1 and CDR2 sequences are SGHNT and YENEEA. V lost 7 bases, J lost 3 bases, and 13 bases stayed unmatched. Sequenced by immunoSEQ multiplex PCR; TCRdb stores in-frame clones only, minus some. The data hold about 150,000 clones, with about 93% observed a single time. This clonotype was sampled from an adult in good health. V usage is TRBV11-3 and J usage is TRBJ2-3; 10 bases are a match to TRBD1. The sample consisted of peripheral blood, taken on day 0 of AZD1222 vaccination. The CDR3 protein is CASTLGIGTGETDTQYF. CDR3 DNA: TGTGCCAGCACCCTCGGTATAGGGACAGGGGAAACAGATACGCAGTATTTT.